The 10 T cell receptor beta chains below come from one sample, sequenced in a study of OX40 agonist ivuxolimab in advanced cancers. Generated by immunoSEQ multiplex PCR, the TCRdb table keeps only in-frame clones and is missing some. Here the sample spans 35,000 to 45,000 clones, 65% to 90% being singletons. Sequencing used CD4+ or CD8+ T cells sorted from blood, obtained in a trial of the OX40 agonist ivuxolimab. Receptors originate from an adult with an advanced solid tumor such as melanoma, head and neck, liver or kidney cancer.

CDR3 amino acids: CASSLVPSGTYEQYF. The CDR3 DNA sequence: TGTGCCAGCAGCTTAGTTCCTAGCGGCACCTACGAGCAGTACTTC. V gene TRBV11-2 combines with J gene TRBJ2-7; 7 nucleotides line up with TRBD2. Germline lookup yields CDR1 SGHAT and CDR2 FQNNGV. This CDR3 has 15 residues. The junction had 5 bases not matched to a gene; V was cut back by 1 base and J by 2 bases. Filled out from reference TRBV11-2 and TRBJ2-7, the complete variable domain reads EAGVAQSPRYKIIEKRQSVAFWCNPISGHATLYWYQQILGQGPKLLIQFQNNGVVDDSQLPKDRFSAERLKGVDSTLKIQPAKLEDSAVYLCASSLVPSGTYEQYFGPGTRLTVT.

The sample holds one count of this clone. CDR3 nucleotide sequence: TGTGCCAGTGAGGGACACCTTCTCTACGAGCAGTACTTC. This gives the protein CASEGHLLYEQYF. J is TRBJ2-7 and V is TRBV11-2; TRBD1 might be the D (6 bases). V was shortened by 9 bases and J by 3 bases, with 15 bases between the two germline ends. CDR3 length equals 13 residues. Germline CDR1 and CDR2: SGHAT and FQNNGV. Together with reference TRBV11-2 and TRBJ2-7, the CDR3 gives the full variable domain: EAGVAQSPRYKIIEKRQSVAFWCNPISGHATLYWYQQILGQGPKLLIQFQNNGVVDDSQLPKDRFSAERLKGVDSTLKIQPAKLEDSAVYLCASEGHLLYEQYFGPGTRLTVT.

In regard to this clone: The same CDR3 can be traced to other DNA sequences in this sample. This rearrangement joins TRBV19 to TRBJ2-1, with D perhaps being TRBD1 or TRBD2 (7 bases each). V lost 3 bases and J 3 bases, leaving 18 bases between the germline ends. The CDR3 extends over 17 amino acids. Germline CDR1 is LNHDA and CDR2 is SQIVND (reference sequence). The DNA for the CDR3 is TGTGCCAGTAGTATTACGAGCGGGGACAGTCTCTACAATGAGCAGTTCTTC. This translates into CASSITSGDSLYNEQFF. The whole variable domain, remainder taken from reference TRBV19 and TRBJ2-1, is DGGITQSPKYLFRKEGQNVTLSCEQNLNHDAMYWYRQDPGQGLRLIYYSQIVNDFQKGDIAEGYSVSREKKESFPLTVTSAQKNPTAFYLCASSITSGDSLYNEQFFGPGTRLTVL.

This clone occurred once. This chain connects TRBV30 to TRBJ2-1, with 13 bases fitting TRBD2. The J segment lost 4 bases and the V segment lost 0 bases, leaving 0 bases of the junction unmatched. Germline lookup yields CDR1 GTSNPN and CDR2 SVGIG (reference sequence). CDR3 size: 15 residues. The CDR3: CAWSVLAGGYNEQFF. The DNA for the CDR3 is TGTGCCTGGAGTGTACTAGCGGGAGGGTACAATGAGCAGTTCTTC.

The chain couples TRBV27 to TRBJ2-7; TRBD2 matches at 9 bases. Germline CDR1 is MNHEY and CDR2 is SMNVEV (reference sequence). This CDR3 comprises 15 residues. Losses at the gene ends were 6 bases for V and 0 bases for J; bases not matched to a gene: 6. CDR3 in amino acids: CASRALAGSSYEQYF. The CDR3 DNA sequence: TGTGCCAGCAGAGCGCTAGCGGGGAGCTCCTACGAGCAGTACTTC.

This clone was detected only a few times. V is TRBV19 and J is TRBJ1-1; D perhaps matches TRBD1 (5 bases). In germline, CDR1 is LNHDA, CDR2 SQIVND (reference sequence). Deletions cut 2 bases from V and 3 bases from J, with 7 bases between. The CDR3 spans 13 residues. CDR3 in amino acids: CASSISGHTEAFF. CDR3 nucleotides: TGTGCCAGTAGTATATCGGGACACACTGAAGCTTTCTTT.

This clone was found a few times. The chain is built from TRBV15 and TRBJ2-6; D remains ambiguous. There are 15 residues in the CDR3. Germline CDR1 reads LNHNV; CDR2 reads YYDKDF (reference sequence). Trimming removed 0 bases at V and 2 bases at J, with 5 bases between. CDR3 amino acids: CATSREDTGANVLTF. As DNA, the CDR3 is TGTGCCACCAGCAGAGAAGACACTGGGGCCAACGTCCTGACTTTC.

V gene TRBV16 combines with J gene TRBJ1-6, with TRBD1 as a possible D gene (5 bases). The CDR3 sequence is 16 residues long. Trimming took 5 bases from V and 3 from J, leaving 14 bases between them. Germline loops: CDR1 KGHSY, CDR2 FQNENV. DNA for the CDR3: TGTGCCAGCAGCTTATCAGACAGCTACTATAATTCACCCCTCCACTTT. Residues: CASSLSDSYYNSPLHF.

The rearrangement uses TRBV28 and TRBJ2-5; 9 bases fit TRBD1. The CDR3 is 14 residues long. Germline V gene sequence: CDR1 MDHEN, CDR2 SYDVKM. With V trimmed by 6 bases and J by 5 bases, 7 bases remained unmatched. The CDR3 DNA reads as TGTGCCAGCAGGCAACAGGGGGCGAGTGAGACCCAGTACTTC. Residues: CASRQQGASETQYF.

The chain is built from TRBV7-6 and TRBJ1-2; D uncertain. The germline V gene encodes CDR1 SGHVS and CDR2 FNYEAQ. V was pared by 5 bases and J by 5 bases, with 15 bases between. This CDR3 is built from 14 residues. The CDR3 is CASSPAGSLYGYTF. The CDR3 DNA is TGTGCCAGCAGCCCCGCGGGCAGTCTTTATGGCTACACCTTC.